The 2 T cell receptor beta chains reported below all come from one sample, sequenced in a study of cytomegalovirus exposure and HLA in healthy donors. PCR employed 60 Vbeta and 13 Jbeta primers. This table comes from immunoSEQ multiplex PCR, and its TCRdb copy is limited to in-frame clones, with some not included. Among about 140,000 clones listed, around 78% were seen once. Sequenced sample: PBMCs. Source of these receptors: a woman aged 18-35 years in good health and CMV-seropositive.

The rearrangement links TRBV6-1 to TRBJ1-4; TRBD1 matches at 8 bases. Germline trimming cut 5 bases from V and 2 bases from J; bases unmatched to any gene: 22. Germline CDR1 MNHNS, CDR2 SASEGT. The CDR3 covers 21 residues. The CDR3 region is CASSKESTGVSSRPTNEKLFF. CDR3 DNA: TGTGCCAGCAGTAAAGAATCGACAGGGGTTTCGTCGAGGCCGACTAATGAAAAACTGTTTTTT.

The chain combines TRBV9 with TRBJ2-1; D may be TRBD2 (7 bases). The CDR3 spans 16 residues. V lost 0 bases and J lost 9, with 19 bases in between. Germline V CDR1 and CDR2: SGDLS, YYNGEE. The CDR3 region has the DNA TGTGCCAGCAGCGTAGCTCATAGGGGGGGGGCCGGTGAGCAGTTCTTC. Amino acids: CASSVAHRGGAGEQFF.